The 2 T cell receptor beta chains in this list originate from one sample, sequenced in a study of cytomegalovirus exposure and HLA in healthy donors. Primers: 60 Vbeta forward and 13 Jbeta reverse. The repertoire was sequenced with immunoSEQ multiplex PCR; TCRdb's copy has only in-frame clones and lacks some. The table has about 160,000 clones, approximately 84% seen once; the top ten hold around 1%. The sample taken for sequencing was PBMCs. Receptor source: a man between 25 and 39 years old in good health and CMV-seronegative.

As DNA, the CDR3 is TGTGCCAGCCGCTCCGGGACAGGACCCGGGGAGCTGTTTTTT. Its protein product is CASRSGTGPGELFF. The chain employs TRBV19 and TRBJ2-2, with 8 bases that match TRBD1. Germline loops: CDR1 LNHDA, CDR2 SQIVND (reference sequence). V was clipped by 9 bases and J by 6 bases; unmatched bases: 9. This CDR3 contains 14 residues. Using reference TRBV19 and TRBJ2-2 for the parts outside the CDR3, the full variable domain is DGGITQSPKYLFRKEGQNVTLSCEQNLNHDAMYWYRQDPGQGLRLIYYSQIVNDFQKGDIAEGYSVSREKKESFPLTVTSAQKNPTAFYLCASRSGTGPGELFFGEGSRLTVL.

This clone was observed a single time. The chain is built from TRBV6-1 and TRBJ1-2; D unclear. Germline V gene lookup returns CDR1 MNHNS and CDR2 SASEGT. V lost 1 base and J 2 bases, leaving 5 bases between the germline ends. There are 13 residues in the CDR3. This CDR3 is CASSEGGNYGYTF. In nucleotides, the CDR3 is TGTGCCAGCAGTGAAGGCGGCAACTATGGCTACACCTTC.